This T cell receptor beta chain originates from a study of control samples from healthy donors and cancer patients. The CDR3 length is 17 residues. Profiled with immunoSEQ multiplex PCR; TCRdb holds only in-frame clones, not every one. The sample has 75,000 to 100,000 clones; 92% are singletons. The rearrangement links TRBV1 to TRBJ2-7. TRBV1 is listed as a pseudogene. Sequenced input: blood. The TCR comes from a human donor in good health. The donor label of this sample is uncertain. CDR3 coding DNA: TGCACCAGCAGGCAGTGGGAGAGGGGCTTTAGCTCCTACGAGCAGTACTTC. Encoded protein: CTSRQWERGFSSYEQYF.